These 6 T cell receptor beta chains came from one sample sequenced in a study of CD8+ T cells in alopecia areata. cDNA reverse transcribed from extracted RNA served as the sequencing template. Generated by immunoSEQ multiplex PCR, the TCRdb table keeps only in-frame clones and is missing some. The data show about 200,000 clones, roughly two fifths seen once. Treatment of the sample: oral pan-JAK inhibitor, 5-10 mg twice daily. Material: CD4+ T cells sorted from blood, obtained around week 34, from a patient treated with tofacitinib. These receptors originate from a human donor with alopecia areata.

The chain joins TRBV2 to TRBJ1-2; 8 bases match TRBD1. With V trimmed by 6 bases and J by 3 bases, 3 bases remained unmatched. Germline values: CDR1 SNHLY, CDR2 FYNNEI. The CDR3 has 13 amino acids. CDR3 region: CASREGQDYGYTF. The CDR3, as DNA: TGTGCCAGCAGAGAGGGACAGGACTATGGCTACACCTTC.

This chain connects TRBV29-1 to TRBJ1-5; tentatively, D is TRBD1 (5 bases). V lost 7 bases to trimming and J lost 5 bases, with 12 bases between them. Germline CDR1 reads SQVTM; CDR2 reads ANQGSEA. The CDR3 has 12 residues. The CDR3 loop reads CSAGGVDQPQHF. The CDR3, as DNA: TGCAGCGCCGGAGGGGTTGATCAGCCCCAGCATTTT.

This clone was picked up a small number of times. The V and J genes are TRBV4-2 and TRBJ1-5; TRBD1 aligns across 8 bases. Germline lookup yields CDR1 LGHNA and CDR2 YNFKEQ. The CDR3 has 15 residues. Trimming cost V 0 bases and J 5 bases; bases outside gene matches: 3. CDR3: CASSQDQGADQPQHF. CDR3 in DNA: TGTGCCAGCAGCCAAGATCAGGGGGCGGATCAGCCCCAGCATTTT.

This clone has at least ten counts. This rearrangement joins TRBV30 to TRBJ2-1; 11 nucleotides match TRBD2. This CDR3 is 16 amino acids long. Germline CDR1 and CDR2: GTSNPN and SVGIG (reference sequence). J gave up 4 bases and V 3 bases, and 8 bases lay outside the gene matches. The chain's CDR3 is CAWSRSGTSGYNEQFF. CDR3 sequence (DNA): TGTGCCTGGAGCCGATCCGGGACTAGCGGATACAATGAGCAGTTCTTC.

This clone has ten or more counts. The gene calls are TRBV7-2 and TRBJ2-4; TRBD2 is a possible D gene (6 bases). The CDR3 runs to 16 residues. V lost 2 bases and J lost 1, with 12 bases in between. CDR1 is SGHTA, CDR2 FQGNSA, per germline. This CDR3 is CASSLQGGTAKNIQYF. The CDR3 DNA is TGTGCCAGCAGCTTACAGGGCGGGACGGCCAAAAACATTCAGTACTTC.

This clone was counted a few times. This CDR3 is CASSLDPGEARYQFF. The CDR3 DNA reads TGTGCCAGCAGCTTAGACCCTGGAGAGGCGAGGTATCAGTTCTTC. The chain recombines TRBV7-2 with TRBJ2-1; D remains unclear. The CDR3 sequence is 15 residues long. CDR1 is SGHTA, CDR2 FQGNSA, per germline. The V end was cut by 1 base, the J end by 13 bases, with 20 bases between. Together with reference TRBV7-2 and TRBJ2-1, the CDR3 gives the full variable domain: GAGVSQSPSNKVTEKGKDVELRCDPISGHTALYWYRQSLGQGLEFLIYFQGNSAPDKSGLPSDRFSAERTGGSVSTLTIQRTQQEDSAVYLCASSLDPGEARYQFFGPGTRLTVL.